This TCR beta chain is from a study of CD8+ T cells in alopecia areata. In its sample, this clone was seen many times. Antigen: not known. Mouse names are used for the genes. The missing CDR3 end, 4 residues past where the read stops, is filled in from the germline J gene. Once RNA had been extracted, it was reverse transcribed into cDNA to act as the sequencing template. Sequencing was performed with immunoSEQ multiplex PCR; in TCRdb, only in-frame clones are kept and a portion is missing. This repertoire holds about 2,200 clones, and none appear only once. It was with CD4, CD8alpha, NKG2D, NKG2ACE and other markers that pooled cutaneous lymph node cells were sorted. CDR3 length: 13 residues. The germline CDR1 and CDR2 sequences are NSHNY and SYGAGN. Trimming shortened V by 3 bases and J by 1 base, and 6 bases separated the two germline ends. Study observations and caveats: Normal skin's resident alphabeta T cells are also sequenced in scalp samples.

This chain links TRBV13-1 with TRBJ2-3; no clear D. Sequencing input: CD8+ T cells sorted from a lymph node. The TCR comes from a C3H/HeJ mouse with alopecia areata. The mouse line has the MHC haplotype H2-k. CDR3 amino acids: CASSAAGAETLYF. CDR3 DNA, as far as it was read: TGTGCCAGCAGTGCAGCGGGTGCAGAA.